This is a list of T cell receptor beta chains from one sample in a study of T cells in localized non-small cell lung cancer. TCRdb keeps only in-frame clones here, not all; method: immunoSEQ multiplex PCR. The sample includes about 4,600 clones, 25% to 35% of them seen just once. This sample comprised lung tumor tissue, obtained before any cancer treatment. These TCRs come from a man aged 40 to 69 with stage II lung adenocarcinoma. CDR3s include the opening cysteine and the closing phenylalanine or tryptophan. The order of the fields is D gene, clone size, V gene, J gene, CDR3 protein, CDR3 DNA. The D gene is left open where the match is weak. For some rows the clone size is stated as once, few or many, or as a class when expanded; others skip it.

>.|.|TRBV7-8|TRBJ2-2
CASSPTAGGELFF
TGTGCCAGCAGCCCGACGGCCGGCGGGGAGCTGTTTTTT
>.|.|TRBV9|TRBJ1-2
CASSVDGRVMGGYTF
TGTGCCAGCAGCGTAGACGGCAGGGTTATGGGTGGCTACACCTTC
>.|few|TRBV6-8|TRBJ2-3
CASSHYRATSTDTQYF
TGTGCCAGCAGTCATTACAGAGCCACTAGCACAGATACGCAGTATTTT
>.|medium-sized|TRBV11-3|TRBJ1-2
CASRGLTGIRGSGYTF
TGTGCCAGCAGGGGACTAACAGGGATTCGGGGCTCTGGCTACACCTTC
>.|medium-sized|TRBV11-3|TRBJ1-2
CASSKLDSLGYGYTF
TGTGCCAGCAGCAAACTGGACAGCCTGGGCTATGGCTACACCTTC
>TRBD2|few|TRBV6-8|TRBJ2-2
CASRRKGLAGSTGELFF
TGTGCCAGCAGGCGAAAGGGACTAGCGGGAAGCACCGGGGAGCTGTTTTTT
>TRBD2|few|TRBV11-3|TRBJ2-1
CASSEGLAGRSEQFF
TGTGCCAGCAGCGAGGGACTAGCGGGAAGGAGTGAGCAGTTCTTC
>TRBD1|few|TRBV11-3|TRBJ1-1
CASSQPQTLRQGGTEAFF
TGTGCCAGCAGTCAACCCCAAACCTTAAGACAGGGCGGCACTGAAGCTTTCTTT
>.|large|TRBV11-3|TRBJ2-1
CASSFEPRVEEQFF
TGTGCCAGCAGCTTTGAACCTCGGGTTGAAGAGCAGTTCTTC
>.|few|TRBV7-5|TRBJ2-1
CASSFSDSLSSYNEQFF
TGTGCCAGCAGCTTTTCGGACTCCCTTAGCTCCTACAATGAGCAGTTCTTC
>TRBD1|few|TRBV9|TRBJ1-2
CASSTGQGTNYGYTF
TGTGCCAGCAGCACCGGACAGGGGACTAACTATGGCTACACCTTC
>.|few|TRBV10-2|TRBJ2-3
CASSFPHGSTDTQYF
TGCGCCAGCAGTTTCCCCCACGGGAGCACAGATACGCAGTATTTT
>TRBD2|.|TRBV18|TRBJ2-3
CASSRSGTSGRGTDTQYF
TGTGCCAGCTCACGATCCGGGACTAGCGGGAGGGGCACAGATACGCAGTATTTT
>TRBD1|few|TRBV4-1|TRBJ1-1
CASSRNLGQGAEAFF
TGCGCCAGCAGCCGGAACTTAGGACAGGGGGCTGAAGCTTTCTTT
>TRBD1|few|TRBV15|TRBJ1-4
CATSRGGQGNEKLFF
TGTGCCACCAGCAGAGGGGGACAGGGAAATGAAAAACTGTTTTTT
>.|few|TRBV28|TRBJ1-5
CASSPGVGQPQHF
TGTGCCAGCAGCCCCGGGGTTGGCCAGCCCCAGCATTTT
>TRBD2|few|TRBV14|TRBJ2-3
CASSQDGGGPSTQYF
TGTGCCAGCAGCCAAGACGGGGGAGGGCCCAGTACGCAGTATTTT
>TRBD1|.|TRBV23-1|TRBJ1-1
CASSQGGTGAGNTEAFF
TGCGCCAGCAGCCAGGGGGGGACAGGGGCTGGGAACACTGAAGCTTTCTTT
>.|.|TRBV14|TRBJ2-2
CASSQAGGGAGELFF
TGTGCCAGCAGCCAAGCGGGCGGCGGGGCCGGGGAGCTGTTTTTT
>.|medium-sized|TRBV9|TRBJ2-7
CASSVGGRYYEQYF
TGTGCCAGCAGCGTAGGGGGCAGATATTACGAGCAGTACTTC
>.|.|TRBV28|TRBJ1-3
CATPSASGNTIYF
TGTGCCACCCCCTCGGCCTCTGGAAACACCATATATTTT
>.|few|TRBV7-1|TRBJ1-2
CASTGSGSYGYTF
TGTGCCAGCACGGGGTCGGGAAGCTATGGCTACACCTTC
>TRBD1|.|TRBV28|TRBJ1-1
CASRAGGLDTEAFF
TGTGCCAGCAGGGCAGGGGGGTTGGACACTGAAGCTTTCTTT
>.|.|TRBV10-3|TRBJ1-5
CAISESSANQPQHF
TGTGCCATCAGTGAGTCTAGTGCCAATCAGCCCCAGCATTTT
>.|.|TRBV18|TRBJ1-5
CASSRAINQPQHF
TGTGCCAGCTCACGGGCCATAAATCAGCCCCAGCATTTT
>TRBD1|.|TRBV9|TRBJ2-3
CASSDTGTGRRWDTDTQYF
TGTGCCAGCAGCGATACCGGGACAGGGCGGCGTTGGGACACAGATACGCAGTATTTT
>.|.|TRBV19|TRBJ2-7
CASSTKGPTSEQYF
TGTGCCAGTAGTACCAAGGGACCTACGAGCGAGCAGTACTTC
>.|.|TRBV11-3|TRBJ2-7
CASSSYPRDTRSYEQYF
TGTGCCAGCAGCTCCTACCCCCGAGACACACGCTCCTACGAGCAGTACTTC
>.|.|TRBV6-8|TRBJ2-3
CATRGGWAHTQYF
TGTGCCACCCGCGGCGGTTGGGCTCATACGCAGTATTTT
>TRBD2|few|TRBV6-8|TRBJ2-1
CASRGLAGTYNEQFF
TGTGCCAGCAGGGGACTAGCGGGAACCTACAATGAGCAGTTCTTC
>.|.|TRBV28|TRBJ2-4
CASRGQQAGNIQYF
TGTGCCAGCAGAGGTCAACAGGCCGGGAACATTCAGTACTTC
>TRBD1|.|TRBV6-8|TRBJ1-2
CASSPGTGKRVYGYTF
TGTGCCAGCAGCCCCGGGACAGGGAAGCGGGTTTATGGCTACACCTTC
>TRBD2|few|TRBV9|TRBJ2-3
CASSLAPLLRTSGSPDTQYF
TGTGCCAGCAGCTTAGCCCCACTACTTAGGACTAGCGGGAGTCCAGATACGCAGTATTTT
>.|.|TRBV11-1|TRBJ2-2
CASSSVGGRGAGELFF
TGTGCCAGCAGCTCGGTGGGGGGACGGGGCGCCGGGGAGCTGTTTTTT
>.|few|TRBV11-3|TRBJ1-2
CASSLVAGSRFNGYTF
TGTGCCAGCAGCTTAGTGGCGGGGAGTAGGTTCAATGGCTACACCTTC
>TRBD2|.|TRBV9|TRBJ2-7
CASSPSYGLAGVKDEQYF
TGTGCCAGCAGCCCCAGCTATGGGCTAGCGGGAGTGAAAGACGAGCAGTACTTC
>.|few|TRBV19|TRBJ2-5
CATTTWEGTQYF
TGTGCCACCACCACCTGGGAAGGGACCCAGTACTTC
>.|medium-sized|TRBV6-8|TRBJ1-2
CASSEEGGRYYGYTF
TGTGCCAGCAGTGAGGAGGGGGGGAGGTACTATGGCTACACCTTC
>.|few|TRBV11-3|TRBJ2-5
CASSPNGERAETQYF
TGTGCCAGCAGCCCCAATGGGGAGAGGGCAGAGACCCAGTACTTC
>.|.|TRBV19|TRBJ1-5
CASSIRGRVYSNQPQHF
TGTGCCAGTAGTATCCGGGGCAGGGTTTATAGCAATCAGCCCCAGCATTTT
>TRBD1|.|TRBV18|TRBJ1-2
CASSPRTGNYGYTF
TGTGCCAGCTCCCCTAGGACAGGGAACTATGGCTACACCTTC
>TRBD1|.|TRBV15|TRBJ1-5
CATSKRQGGQPQHF
TGTGCCACCAGCAAGCGACAGGGAGGGCAGCCCCAGCATTTT
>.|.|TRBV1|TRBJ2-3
CASSQAGGAGAKDTQYF
TGCGCCAGCAGCCAAGCGGGGGGTGCGGGAGCAAAAGATACGCAGTATTTT